This paragraph reports one T cell receptor (beta chain). Its specificity is unknown. MiXCR was run by TCRdb on the 5' RACE reads, yielding one entry per CDR3 protein. The sample holds 1.5 million to 2 million distinct CDR3 sequences; around a third are singletons and the top ten take approximately 0.29%. This sample is drawn from a study of identical twins. Whole-study results and caveats: Reduced insertions were recorded for abundant cord blood beta clonotypes, with no such pattern in memory repertoires.

This CDR3 spans 12 amino acids. Germline V lookup: CDR1 DFQATT, CDR2 SNEGSKA (reference sequence). The chain couples TRBV20-1 to TRBJ2-1; D is perhaps TRBD1 (6 bases). The sequenced sample was cord blood. The clonotype comes from a newborn girl in good health. The CDR3 DNA is TGCAGCGTAGGGGGAGTGTCCAATGAGCAGTTCTTC. Translation gives CSVGGVSNEQFF.